This entry lists 23 T cell receptor beta chains sequenced from one sample in a study of beta chain features in type 1 diabetes. Points from the study as a whole: Across all four CD4+ subsets, people with type 1 diabetes showed modestly shorter TCRB CDR3s.

Every bit of the isolated RNA underwent reverse transcription, so sequencing read expressed TCRB transcripts. Sequenced by immunoSEQ multiplex PCR; TCRdb stores in-frame clones only, minus some. The table includes roughly 300,000 clones, approximately 9.7% detected once. Their specific antigens are unknown. The specimen sequenced was central memory CD4+ T cells from blood. These receptor sequences come from a man in his thirties or forties with type 1 diabetes.

There are a few counts of this clone. This chain uses TRBV29-1 with TRBJ2-1; D is perhaps TRBD2 (6 bases). In germline, CDR1 is SQVTM, CDR2 ANQGSEA. The ends were cut back, 3 bases at V and 0 bases at J, with 15 bases in the middle. The CDR3 extends over 16 amino acids. CDR3 amino acids: CSVEVRDSSSYNEQFF. The DNA of the CDR3 is TGCAGCGTTGAGGTGCGGGACTCAAGCTCCTACAATGAGCAGTTCTTC.

Only a few counts were recorded for this clone. V gene TRBV5-6 combines with J gene TRBJ2-7; D is uncertain. The V end lost 8 bases, the J end lost 3 bases, and 6 bases lay between the germline ends. Per the germline V gene, CDR1 is SGHDT and CDR2 is YYEEEE. This CDR3 contains 10 residues. The CDR3 is CARLNYEQYF. The DNA of the CDR3 is TGTGCCAGGTTGAACTACGAGCAGTACTTC.

This rearrangement joins TRBV7-2 to TRBJ2-4; possible D gene TRBD2, 6 bases. Germline CDR1 and CDR2: SGHTA and FQGNSA. The CDR3 has 15 amino acids. V was shortened by 5 bases and J by 6 bases, with 17 bases between the two germline ends. This chain's CDR3 is CASSPGLGTGNIQYF. CDR3 nucleotides: TGTGCCAGCAGCCCGGGACTGGGGACGGGAAACATTCAGTACTTC.

This clone was seen only a few times. V gene TRBV11-2 combines with J gene TRBJ2-5; TRBD1 might be the D (5 bases). The length of the CDR3 is 13 residues. Per the germline V gene, CDR1 is SGHAT and CDR2 is FQNNGV. Trimming took 5 bases from V and 4 from J, leaving 11 bases between them. CDR3: CASSRGTRETQYF. The DNA for the CDR3 is TGTGCCAGCAGCAGGGGCACCAGAGAGACCCAGTACTTC. The full variable domain, its missing parts supplied by reference TRBV11-2 and TRBJ2-5, is EAGVAQSPRYKIIEKRQSVAFWCNPISGHATLYWYQQILGQGPKLLIQFQNNGVVDDSQLPKDRFSAERLKGVDSTLKIQPAKLEDSAVYLCASSRGTRETQYFGPGTRLLVL.

This clone was found a few times. The chain has TRBV2 and TRBJ2-2; possibly TRBD1 or TRBD2 for D (6 bases each). Looked up from germline, CDR1 is SNHLY and CDR2 is FYNNEI. V gave up 8 bases and J gave up 3 bases, with 13 bases separating them. The CDR3 is 14 amino acids. CDR3: CASHRDSYTGELFF. CDR3 sequence (DNA): TGTGCCAGCCACAGGGACTCTTACACCGGGGAGCTGTTTTTT.

The genes are TRBV21-1 and TRBJ2-4. TRBV21-1 is annotated as a pseudogene. The CDR3 is 13 residues long. CDR3 sequence: CAILTGPGNIQYF. CDR3 nucleotides: TGTGCCATCCTGACCGGGCCCGGGAACATTCAGTACTTC.

This clone has a count of ten or more. V gene TRBV18 combines with J gene TRBJ2-5; TRBD1 aligns across 7 bases. This CDR3 contains 13 residues. Germline V gene lookup returns CDR1 KGHSH and CDR2 LQKENI. V trimming: 4 bases; J trimming: 2 bases; junction bases outside the gene matches: 1. The CDR3 loop is CASSRDRQETQYF. The CDR3, as DNA: TGTGCCAGCTCACGGGACAGACAAGAGACCCAGTACTTC.

This clone was recorded a few times. The chain recombines TRBV9 with TRBJ2-5; TRBD2 aligns across 10 bases. The ends lost 0 bases at V and 0 bases at J; junction bases unmatched: 8. This CDR3 has 18 residues. Germline V gene data show CDR1 as SGDLS and CDR2 as YYNGEE. The CDR3 reads CASSVGASGGAYQETQYF. The CDR3 DNA is TGTGCCAGCAGCGTAGGTGCTAGCGGGGGTGCGTACCAAGAGACCCAGTACTTC.

This clone was counted ten times or more. The chain joins TRBV10-3 to TRBJ1-1; TRBD1 matches 8 bases. Germline lookup yields CDR1 ENHRY and CDR2 SYGVKD. The CDR3 is made up of 16 amino acids. The J segment lost 2 bases and the V segment lost 6 bases, leaving 11 bases of the junction unmatched. The CDR3 region has the DNA TGTGCCATCAGAGAGACAGGGGTAATCTCCAACACTGAAGCTTTCTTT. This codes for CAIRETGVISNTEAFF.

V is TRBV19 and J is TRBJ2-1; 12 positions match TRBD2. Per the germline V gene, CDR1 is LNHDA and CDR2 is SQIVND (reference sequence). J lost 8 bases, V lost 3 bases, and 2 bases had no gene match. The CDR3 contains 14 residues. The CDR3 region is CASSIWTSGDEQFF. DNA of the CDR3: TGTGCCAGTAGTATCTGGACTAGCGGGGATGAGCAGTTCTTC.

CDR3 sequence reads: CASSIGYGQETQYF. The CDR3 coding sequence is TGTGCCAGTAGTATAGGTTACGGACAAGAGACCCAGTACTTC. The chain couples TRBV19 to TRBJ2-5; D is ambiguous. Germline lookup yields CDR1 LNHDA and CDR2 SQIVND (reference sequence). CDR3 length: 14 amino acids. The V end lost 1 base, the J end lost 2 bases, and 8 bases lay between the germline ends.

The rearrangement uses TRBV10-3 and TRBJ1-1; D may be TRBD1 (5 bases). Deletions cut 0 bases from V and 4 bases from J, with 15 bases between. This CDR3 spans 16 amino acids. The germline V gene encodes CDR1 ENHRY and CDR2 SYGVKD. The CDR3 sequence is CAISESGGHLLTEAFF. DNA for the CDR3: TGTGCCATCAGTGAGTCGGGCGGACACCTCCTCACTGAAGCTTTCTTT.

This chain uses TRBV6-6 with TRBJ2-7; 9 nucleotides align to TRBD2. The trim removed 6 bases at V and 5 bases at J, leaving 8 bases unmatched. The CDR3 runs 14 residues. Germline loops: CDR1 MNHNY, CDR2 SVGAGI (reference sequence). CDR3 sequence: CASSPSGGSHEQYF. CDR3 bases: TGTGCCAGCAGCCCAAGCGGGGGGAGTCACGAGCAGTACTTC.

The rearrangement links TRBV4-3 to TRBJ1-2, with D unresolved. Trimming left V 0 bases short and J 1 base short, with 15 bases between. CDR3 size: 17 residues. Per germline, CDR1 LGHNA and CDR2 YSLEER. For the CDR3, the DNA is TGCGCCAGCAGCCAAGATTTTCGGGCTCAGTTTAACTATGGCTACACCTTC. Residues: CASSQDFRAQFNYGYTF.

The chain uses TRBV6-5 and TRBJ1-4; D unclear. The germline V gene encodes CDR1 MNHEY and CDR2 SVGAGI. V lost 2 bases to trimming and J lost 5 bases, with 6 bases between them. The CDR3 is 13 amino acids. CDR3: CASSYRENEKLFF. The CDR3 DNA follows: TGTGCCAGCAGTTACCGGGAAAATGAAAAACTGTTTTTT.

The chain carries TRBV5-6 and TRBJ2-7; D call uncertain. Germline CDR1 reads SGHDT; CDR2 reads YYEEEE. V dropped 1 base and J dropped 6 bases, with 8 bases sitting between them. This CDR3 is 12 amino acids long. The CDR3 DNA is TGTGCCAGCAGCTTGCCGGTGGGCGAGCAGTACTTC. The encoded protein is CASSLPVGEQYF. Using reference TRBV5-6 and TRBJ2-7 for the parts outside the CDR3, the full variable domain is DAGVTQSPTHLIKTRGQQVTLRCSPKSGHDTVSWYQQALGQGPQFIFQYYEEEERQRGNFPDRFSGHQFPNYSSELNVNALLLGDSALYLCASSLPVGEQYFGPGTRLTVT.

The CDR3 nucleotides read TGCAGTGCTAGTGGGGACACCGGCTACACCTTC. Protein: CSASGDTGYTF. The chain employs TRBV20-1 and TRBJ1-2; a possible D gene is TRBD1 (6 bases). Trimming shortened V by 3 bases and J by 8 bases, and 10 bases separated the two germline ends. The germline V gene has CDR1 DFQATT and CDR2 SNEGSKA (reference sequence). CDR3 length: 11 residues.

This clone was observed a handful of times. The chain carries TRBV5-1 and TRBJ2-1, with TRBD2 as a possible D gene (5 bases). V was trimmed by 1 base and J by 1 base, leaving 9 bases between them. CDR3 length: 15 amino acids. Germline V lookup: CDR1 SGHRS, CDR2 YFSETQ. CDR3 sequence reads: CASSLTGVSYNEQFF. DNA of the CDR3: TGCGCCAGCAGCTTGACCGGGGTTTCCTACAATGAGCAGTTCTTC.

This clone was recorded at least ten times. The chain combines TRBV29-1 with TRBJ2-3; perhaps TRBD1 as D (5 bases). Germline V gene data show CDR1 as SQVTM and CDR2 as ANQGSEA. CDR3 length: 13 residues. Trimming left V 3 bases short and J 7 bases short, with 14 bases between. CDR3 sequence: CSVDSARANTQYF. CDR3 coding DNA: TGCAGCGTTGATAGTGCCAGGGCAAATACGCAGTATTTT.

The rearrangement links TRBV29-1 to TRBJ2-3, with 7 bases that match TRBD1. The CDR3 totals 15 residues. The V gene's germline CDR1 is SQVTM and CDR2 ANQGSEA. V trimming: 4 bases; J trimming: 2 bases; junction bases outside the gene matches: 9. CDR3 nucleotides: TGCAGCGTTGCCCCTGGGGACAGAACCACAGATACGCAGTATTTT. Translating gives CSVAPGDRTTDTQYF.

This clone showed up just a few times. V usage is TRBV11-3 and J usage is TRBJ1-1, with D perhaps TRBD1 (5 bases). The CDR3 contains 12 residues. Germline CDR1 and CDR2: SGHNT and YENEEA. V lost 4 bases to trimming and J lost 8 bases, with 11 bases between them. In DNA form, the CDR3 reads TGTGCCAGCAGCTCTGGGGGACCAGAAGCTTTCTTT. The encoded protein is CASSSGGPEAFF.

This rearrangement joins TRBV5-1 to TRBJ2-2; D remains ambiguous. Trimming removed 4 bases from V and 6 bases from J, with 10 bases in between. Germline V gives CDR1 SGHRS, CDR2 YFSETQ. The CDR3 loop spans 13 amino acids. This CDR3 reads CASSLYDAGELFF. Written as DNA, the CDR3 is TGCGCCAGCAGCCTGTATGATGCCGGGGAGCTGTTTTTT.

The gene calls are TRBV25-1 and TRBJ2-3; 14 bases agree with TRBD2. The V gene end was trimmed by 3 bases and the J gene end by 5 bases; junction bases not matched to a gene: 4. Germline CDR1 is MGHDK and CDR2 is SYGVNS. This CDR3 region has 16 residues. CDR3: CASSDLTSGGVDTQYF. The CDR3 DNA is TGTGCCAGCAGTGACCTGACTAGCGGGGGGGTAGATACGCAGTATTTT.